These 28 T cell receptor beta chains originate from one sample sequenced in a study of OX40 agonist ivuxolimab in advanced cancers. The data were produced by immunoSEQ multiplex PCR, yet TCRdb's version contains in-frame clones alone and is incomplete. The data show 58,000 or so clones, with around 83% seen just once and about 0.75% held by the top ten. The sample here was CD4+ or CD8+ T cells sorted from blood, taken in a trial of the OX40 agonist ivuxolimab. These receptors were obtained from an adult with an advanced solid tumor such as melanoma, head and neck, liver or kidney cancer.

The rearrangement links TRBV13 to TRBJ1-4; the D gene is possibly TRBD1 (5 bases). The CDR3 sequence is 13 residues long. The V and J ends lost 7 bases and 8 bases respectively, with 14 bases between them. The germline CDR1 and CDR2 sequences are PRHDT and FYEKMQ (reference sequence). The CDR3 sequence: CASNRGVGEKLFF. The CDR3, as DNA: TGTGCCAGCAACCGGGGGGTAGGAGAAAAACTGTTTTTT.

The V gene is TRBV11-2, the J gene TRBJ1-1, with D possibly matching TRBD1 (5 bases). The CDR3 loop spans 12 amino acids. With 5 bases removed from V and 10 bases from J, the gap between germline ends came to 14 bases. The germline gives CDR1 SGHAT, CDR2 FQNNGV. The CDR3 loop is CASSRTRGRAFF. The CDR3 DNA follows: TGTGCCAGCAGCCGCACCCGGGGGAGAGCTTTCTTT. Looking up the rest from reference TRBV11-2 and TRBJ1-1 gives the full variable domain: EAGVAQSPRYKIIEKRQSVAFWCNPISGHATLYWYQQILGQGPKLLIQFQNNGVVDDSQLPKDRFSAERLKGVDSTLKIQPAKLEDSAVYLCASSRTRGRAFFGQGTRLTVV.

This clone was picked up a small number of times. This chain joins TRBV10-1 and TRBJ1-1; D is unresolved. The CDR3 length is 10 residues. Trimming cost V 6 bases and J 8 bases, with 7 bases left between them. Germline loops: CDR1 WNHNN, CDR2 SYGVQD (reference sequence). The CDR3 DNA reads TGCGCCAGCAGACCTAGGGAAGCTTTCTTT. Its protein product is CASRPREAFF.

This clone was seen once. This chain connects TRBV5-3 to TRBJ2-7; D is unclear. TRBV5-3 is placed among ORFs of uncertain function. The CDR3 is made up of 16 amino acids. V lost 4 bases, J lost 5 bases, and 22 bases lay in between. The CDR3 protein is CARSPPPSESVDEQYF. The CDR3 DNA reads as TGTGCCAGAAGCCCACCCCCGTCAGAATCAGTCGACGAGCAGTACTTC.

This sequence joins TRBV11-3 and TRBJ1-3; 7 bases are a match to TRBD1. V gave up 1 base and J gave up 0 bases; unmatched junction bases: 12. The length of the CDR3 is 19 residues. Germline assignment: CDR1 SGHNT and CDR2 YENEEA. In DNA form, the CDR3 reads TGTGCCAGCAGCTTAGGTGGACAGGCCTCCACCGTCTCTGGAAACACCATATATTTT. It yields the protein CASSLGGQASTVSGNTIYF.

This chain uses TRBV15 with TRBJ1-1; D is perhaps TRBD1 (6 bases). Per germline, CDR1 LNHNV and CDR2 YYDKDF (reference sequence). The V end was cut by 8 bases, the J end by 1 base, with 14 bases between. The CDR3 totals 14 residues. This chain's CDR3 is CATFPGHGNTEAFF. CDR3 in DNA: TGTGCCACCTTTCCGGGACACGGGAACACTGAAGCTTTCTTT.

The chain is built from TRBV6-5 and TRBJ1-6; no firm D call. Germline V gives CDR1 MNHEY, CDR2 SVGAGI. Trimming pared 6 bases from V and 7 bases from J, leaving 13 bases between. The CDR3 is 14 amino acids. For the CDR3, the DNA is TGTGCCAGCAGACCCGACGGAGCCAATTCACCCCTCCACTTT. Translation gives CASRPDGANSPLHF.

J is TRBJ2-5 and V is TRBV25-1; 10 positions agree with TRBD2. With 2 bases clipped from V and 5 bases from J, the junction kept 8 bases outside the gene matches. The CDR3 covers 16 residues. The germline CDR1 and CDR2 sequences are MGHDK and SYGVNS. CDR3 bases: TGTGCCAGCAGTGAAATCTTAGCGGGGGGCGCGGAGACCCAGTACTTC. As protein: CASSEILAGGAETQYF.

CDR3 sequence reads: CASSEGPGSYGYTF. CDR3 nucleotides: TGTGCCAGCAGTGAAGGCCCAGGGAGCTATGGCTACACCTTC. The chain employs TRBV6-1 and TRBJ1-2, with D maybe TRBD1 (5 bases). Looked up from germline, CDR1 is MNHNS and CDR2 is SASEGT. CDR3 length: 14 residues. V shed 1 base and J shed 4 bases, with 10 bases lying between them.

This clone was seen a handful of times. This chain links TRBV27 with TRBJ2-5; D not certain. This CDR3 comprises 14 residues. Germline V lookup: CDR1 MNHEY, CDR2 SMNVEV (reference sequence). The V end was cut by 6 bases, the J end by 5 bases, with 16 bases between. CDR3 residues: CASSLTGLGETQYF. In DNA form, the CDR3 reads TGTGCCAGCAGCTTAACGGGCCTAGGGGAGACCCAGTACTTC.

V and J are TRBV14 and TRBJ1-2; TRBD1 is a possible D gene (5 bases). This CDR3 contains 14 residues. The germline V gene encodes CDR1 SGHDN and CDR2 FVKESK. Trimming shortened V by 3 bases and J by 3 bases, and 11 bases separated the two germline ends. DNA for the CDR3: TGTGCCAGCAGCCAGGGGGGAGCTTACTATGGCTACACCTTC. Protein product: CASSQGGAYYGYTF.

The rearrangement joins TRBV11-3 to TRBJ2-3; no definite D call. Germline V gene sequence: CDR1 SGHNT, CDR2 YENEEA. The CDR3 covers 14 residues. V was cut by 0 bases and J by 4 bases, with 8 bases left in between. Written as DNA, the CDR3 is TGTGCCAGCAGCTTAGATTTTTCTGCAGATACGCAGTATTTT. Amino acids: CASSLDFSADTQYF.

The V gene is TRBV5-4, the J gene TRBJ2-3, with 7 bases aligning to TRBD2. Looked up from germline, CDR1 is SGHNT and CDR2 is YYREEE (reference sequence). Unmatched junction bases numbered 4, after V lost 4 bases and J lost 5 bases. This CDR3 is 13 amino acids long. The CDR3 nucleotides are TGTGCCAGCAGCCGATCGGGGGGAGATACGCAGTATTTT. Translated, it gives CASSRSGGDTQYF. Full variable domain (outside the CDR3, taken from reference TRBV5-4 and TRBJ2-3): ETGVTQSPTHLIKTRGQQVTLRCSSQSGHNTVSWYQQALGQGPQFIFQYYREEENGRGNFPPRFSGLQFPNYSSELNVNALELDDSALYLCASSRSGGDTQYFGPGTRLTVL.

This clone appeared a few times. The CDR3 loop reads CASSVGGPNYEQYF. DNA of the CDR3: TGTGCCAGCAGCGTTGGTGGGCCCAATTACGAGCAGTACTTC. V gene TRBV9 combines with J gene TRBJ2-7; unclear D gene. The CDR3 runs to 14 residues. The V end was cut by 2 bases, the J end by 4 bases, with 13 bases between. Germline assignment: CDR1 SGDLS and CDR2 YYNGEE.

The V and J genes are TRBV12-5 and TRBJ2-1, with 7 bases that match TRBD1. After removal of 3 bases from V and 11 bases from J, the junction contained 4 bases not matched to a gene. The length of the CDR3 is 12 residues. Per the germline V gene, CDR1 is LGHNT and CDR2 is FRNRAP. For the CDR3, the DNA is TGTGCTAGTGGTTTCGGGACAGAGAAGCAGTTCTTC. Translated, it gives CASGFGTEKQFF.

This clone was picked up a small number of times. The chain joins TRBV5-1 to TRBJ2-5; D possibly matches TRBD1 or TRBD2 (6 bases each). The CDR3 has 15 residues. V was clipped by 1 base and J by 2 bases, with 12 bases between them. Germline CDR1 SGHRS, CDR2 YFSETQ. CDR3 nucleotides: TGCGCCAGCAGCTTGAGGGGGGACTGGCAAGAGACCCAGTACTTC. Protein sequence: CASSLRGDWQETQYF. The entire variable domain, with the rest obtained from reference TRBV5-1 and TRBJ2-5, is as follows: KAGVTQTPRYLIKTRGQQVTLSCSPISGHRSVSWYQQTPGQGLQFLFEYFSETQRNKGNFPGRFSGRQFSNSRSEMNVSTLELGDSALYLCASSLRGDWQETQYFGPGTRLLVL.

The chain couples TRBV18 to TRBJ1-1, with D maybe TRBD1 (5 bases). CDR3 length: 15 residues. V dropped 2 bases and J dropped 0 bases, with 10 bases sitting between them. Per germline, CDR1 KGHSH and CDR2 LQKENI. The CDR3 nucleotides are TGTGCCAGCTCACCAACAAAACAGGTGAACACTGAAGCTTTCTTT. Its translation: CASSPTKQVNTEAFF.

A few counts support this clone. The chain uses TRBV7-6 and TRBJ1-2, with D uncertain. Germline CDR1 is SGHVS and CDR2 is FNYEAQ. This CDR3 is 16 amino acids long. V lost 0 bases and J lost 2, with 13 bases in between. CDR3 bases: TGTGCCAGCAGCTTAGCTGCGGGAGGGAGAAACTATGGCTACACCTTC. It is translated as CASSLAAGGRNYGYTF.

The chain carries TRBV7-7 and TRBJ2-2, with 8 bases that match TRBD2. Germline loops: CDR1 SSHAT, CDR2 FNYEAQ (reference sequence). The CDR3 has 18 residues. Trimming cost V 2 bases and J 3 bases; bases outside gene matches: 11. The CDR3: CASSLNTGLVSDTGELFF. DNA for the CDR3: TGTGCCAGCAGCTTAAACACGGGACTAGTAAGCGACACCGGGGAGCTGTTTTTT.

V gene TRBV6-6 combines with J gene TRBJ1-1; TRBD1 matches at 7 bases. This CDR3 is built from 16 residues. With 6 bases clipped from V and 1 base from J, the junction kept 11 bases outside the gene matches. In germline, CDR1 is MNHNY, CDR2 SVGAGI (reference sequence). DNA of the CDR3: TGTGCCAGCAGCCTACGGAGCCCAGGGGGGAACACTGAAGCTTTCTTT. Its translation: CASSLRSPGGNTEAFF.

The sample holds one count of this clone. The chain has TRBV5-5 and TRBJ2-1; TRBD1 might be the D (6 bases). V was trimmed by 6 bases and J by 4 bases, leaving 20 bases between them. The CDR3 contains 16 residues. CDR1 is SGHKS, CDR2 YYEKEE, per germline (reference sequence). The CDR3 here is CASTLGPQTGYNEQFF. The CDR3 coding sequence is TGTGCCAGCACCCTCGGGCCCCAAACAGGGTACAATGAGCAGTTCTTC.

The V call is TRBV2, the J call TRBJ2-7; TRBD1 matches at 10 bases. The germline CDR1 and CDR2 sequences are SNHLY and FYNNEI. This CDR3 comprises 12 residues. Trimming took 6 bases from V and 6 from J; bases not matched to a gene: 2. The CDR3 is CASRRTGGEQYF. CDR3 nucleotides: TGTGCCAGCAGGAGGACAGGGGGCGAGCAGTACTTC.

The chain couples TRBV29-1 to TRBJ2-3; 7 nucleotides match TRBD2. J was trimmed by 4 bases and V by 4 bases; bases with no gene match: 8. Germline values: CDR1 SQVTM, CDR2 ANQGSEA. This CDR3 region has 14 residues. The CDR3 sequence is CSVVGGRAADTQYF. In DNA form, the CDR3 reads TGCAGCGTTGTCGGCGGGAGAGCGGCAGATACGCAGTATTTT.

CDR3 residues: CASSLPSYEQYF. CDR3 sequence (DNA): TGCGCCAGCAGCCTTCCCTCCTACGAGCAGTACTTC. J is TRBJ2-7 and V is TRBV5-1; D gene unclear. CDR1 is SGHRS and CDR2 is YFSETQ in the germline V gene. Trimming removed 4 bases from V and 0 bases from J, with 5 bases in between. The CDR3 is 12 amino acids.

This clone has only one observation. The rearrangement links TRBV4-1 to TRBJ2-1, with unresolved D. Germline CDR1 is MGHRA and CDR2 is YSYEKL. With 6 bases removed from V and 6 bases from J, the gap between germline ends came to 9 bases. The CDR3 totals 12 residues. This CDR3 is CASRSRSNEQFF. The CDR3 DNA sequence: TGCGCCAGCAGATCCAGGTCCAATGAGCAGTTCTTC.

In this sample, this clone turned up once. The chain is built from TRBV5-1 and TRBJ1-1; 8 bases fit TRBD1. CDR1 is SGHRS and CDR2 is YFSETQ in the germline V gene. The CDR3 sequence is 17 residues long. The V segment lost 3 bases and the J segment 5 bases; nucleotides outside the gene matches: 15. The CDR3 DNA is TGCGCCAGCAGCTCGAACCGGGACAGGAGGAAAGGGACTGAAGCTTTCTTT. Its protein product is CASSSNRDRRKGTEAFF.

The genes are TRBV5-1 and TRBJ1-1; D gene ambiguous. CDR1 is SGHRS, CDR2 YFSETQ, per germline. This CDR3 is built from 11 residues. V was clipped by 0 bases and J by 11 bases, with 8 bases between them. The CDR3 DNA is TGCGCCAGCAGCTTGGCGGGTGTTGCTTTCTTT. Amino acid sequence: CASSLAGVAFF.

The table lists this clone with a few counts. This chain links TRBV19 with TRBJ2-6, with D maybe TRBD2 (5 bases). CDR3 length: 17 residues. The V gene lost 1 base and the J gene lost 0 bases, with 10 bases spanning the gap. In germline, CDR1 is LNHDA, CDR2 SQIVND (reference sequence). DNA of the CDR3: TGTGCCAGTAGTATAGTGGAGGCAAGCTCTGGGGCCAACGTCCTGACTTTC. Translation: CASSIVEASSGANVLTF.